This TCR beta chain emerged from a study of T cells after somatic rescue of genetic block. Assay used: immunoSEQ multiplex PCR; TCRdb lists only in-frame clones, some missing. The repertoire holds 85,000 to 100,000 clones, around 89% seen once, with about 1.5% in the top ten. Germline CDR1 SGHVS, CDR2 FNYEAQ. With 5 bases removed from V and 6 bases from J, the gap between germline ends came to 7 bases. The CDR3 length is 12 residues. The origin of this receptor is a woman aged 18-30 years. The chain couples TRBV7-6 to TRBJ2-2, with D unresolved. The material sequenced was peripheral blood mononuclear cells (PBMCs). The CDR3 DNA is TGTGCCAGCAGCCATACCGCCGGGGAGCTGTTTTTT. The encoded protein is CASSHTAGELFF.